The clone carrying this TCR beta chain showed up many times. This record belongs to a study of T cells in Graves' hyperthyroidism and ophthalmopathy. V lost 5 bases, J lost 3 bases, and 11 bases lay in between. The germline V gene has CDR1 SGHVS and CDR2 FQNEAQ. There are 14 residues in the CDR3. RNA transcripts gave rise to amplified TCR beta CDR3 regions. First-round RT-PCR with HTBI primers amplified the TCR CDR3 region. TCRdb ran MiXCR on the multiplex PCR reads and lists one entry per CDR3 protein. The sample contains 600,000 or so distinct CDR3 sequences, more than 14% of which appear only once. The sequenced sample consisted of blood. The clonotype was recovered from a woman in her 50s with Graves' ophthalmopathy. J is TRBJ1-5 and V is TRBV7-8, with unresolved D. The CDR3 region is CASSPLMTNQPQHF. In DNA form, the CDR3 reads TGTGCCAGCAGCCCTCTTATGACCAATCAGCCCCAGCATTTT.